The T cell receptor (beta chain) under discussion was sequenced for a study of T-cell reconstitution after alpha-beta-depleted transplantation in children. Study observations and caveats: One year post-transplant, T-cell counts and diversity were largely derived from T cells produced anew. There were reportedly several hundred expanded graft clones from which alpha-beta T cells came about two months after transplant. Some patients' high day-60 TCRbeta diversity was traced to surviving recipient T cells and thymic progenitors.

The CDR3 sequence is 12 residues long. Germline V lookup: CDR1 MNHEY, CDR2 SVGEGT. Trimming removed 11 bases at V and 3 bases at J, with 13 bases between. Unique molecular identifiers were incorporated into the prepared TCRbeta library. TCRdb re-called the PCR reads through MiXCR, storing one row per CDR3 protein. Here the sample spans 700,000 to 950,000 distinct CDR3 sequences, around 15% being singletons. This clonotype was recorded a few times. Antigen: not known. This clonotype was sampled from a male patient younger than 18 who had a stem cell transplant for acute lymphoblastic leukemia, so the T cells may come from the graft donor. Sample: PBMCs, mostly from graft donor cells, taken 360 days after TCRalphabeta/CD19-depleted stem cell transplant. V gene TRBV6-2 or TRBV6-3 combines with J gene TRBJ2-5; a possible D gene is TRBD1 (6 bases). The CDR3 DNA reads TGTGCCGGGGCAGGGGATGAAGAGACCCAGTACTTC. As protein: CAGAGDEETQYF.